This T cell receptor (beta chain) was documented in a study of cytomegalovirus exposure and HLA in healthy donors. The CDR3 is 15 residues long. Germline values: CDR1 SEHNR, CDR2 FQNEAQ (reference sequence). Note on this clone: The junction does not match germline at one end; this may be a read error.

The study ran its PCR with 60 Vbeta and 13 Jbeta primers. Profiled with immunoSEQ multiplex PCR; TCRdb holds only in-frame clones, not every one. The repertoire holds about 130,000 clones, with about two thirds as singletons. Sequences were obtained from PBMCs. This clonotype originated in a man in his forties or fifties in good health and CMV-seropositive. The chain uses TRBV7-9 and TRBJ2-1; 9 bases match TRBD1. CDR3 nucleotide sequence: TGTCCCAGCAGTTTTGGGACAGGGCCCGCCAATGAGCAGTTCTTC. It is translated as CPSSFGTGPANEQFF.